This T cell receptor (beta chain) is drawn from a study of T cells in Graves' hyperthyroidism and ophthalmopathy. For the study at large: Peripheral blood was obtained at initial diagnosis, preceding any treatment.

TCR beta CDR3 regions were amplified from RNA transcripts. HTBI primers were employed in a first-round RT-PCR of the TCR CDR3. TCRdb fed the multiplex PCR reads into MiXCR, producing one record per CDR3 protein. The sample carries under 350,000 distinct CDR3 sequences, over 15% recorded once. Exclusion of a patient resulted from uncontrolled infection, other autoimmune disease, pregnancy or lactation. Trimming took off 6 bases at V and 4 bases at J, with 16 bases between the two ends. Germline V gene sequence: CDR1 LNHDA, CDR2 SQIVND (reference sequence). This CDR3 contains 15 residues. This clonotype showed up just a few times.

This sequence was found in a woman aged 55-69 years with Graves' ophthalmopathy. This chain joins TRBV19 and TRBJ2-1; weak D call: TRBD2 (5 bases). Sequencing input: blood. This chain's CDR3 is CASRVRGLAYNEQFF. The DNA for the CDR3 is TGTGCCAGTAGGGTAAGAGGCCTAGCTTACAATGAGCAGTTCTTC.